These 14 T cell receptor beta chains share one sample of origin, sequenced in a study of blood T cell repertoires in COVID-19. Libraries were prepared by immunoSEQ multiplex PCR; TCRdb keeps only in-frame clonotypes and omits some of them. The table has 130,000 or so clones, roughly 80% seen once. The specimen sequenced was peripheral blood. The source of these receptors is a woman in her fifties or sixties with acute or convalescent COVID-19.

The CDR3 protein is CASSAGDLYNEQFF. The CDR3 coding sequence is TGCGCCAGCAGTGCGGGGGACCTATACAATGAGCAGTTCTTC. This chain connects TRBV10-1 to TRBJ2-1, with a possible D match to TRBD2 (6 bases). V lost 4 bases and J lost 4, with 11 bases in between. CDR3 length equals 14 residues. The germline gives CDR1 WNHNN, CDR2 SYGVQD (reference sequence).

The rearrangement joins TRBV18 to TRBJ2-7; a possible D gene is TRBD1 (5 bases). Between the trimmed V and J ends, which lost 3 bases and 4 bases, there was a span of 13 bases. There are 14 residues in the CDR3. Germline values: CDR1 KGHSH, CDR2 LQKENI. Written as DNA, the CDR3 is TGTGCCAGCTCACCGCAGACAGTTTCTTACGAGCAGTACTTC. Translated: CASSPQTVSYEQYF.

The CDR3: CASSSGQWNTEAFF. The CDR3 DNA follows: TGCGCCAGCAGCTCGGGACAGTGGAACACTGAAGCTTTCTTT. This chain connects TRBV5-1 to TRBJ1-1; 7 nucleotides line up with TRBD1. With 3 bases clipped from V and 1 base from J, the junction kept 3 bases outside the gene matches. This CDR3 has 14 amino acids. Germline V gene lookup returns CDR1 SGHRS and CDR2 YFSETQ. The full variable domain, in which reference TRBV5-1 and TRBJ1-1 provide the parts outside the CDR3, is KAGVTQTPRYLIKTRGQQVTLSCSPISGHRSVSWYQQTPGQGLQFLFEYFSETQRNKGNFPGRFSGRQFSNSRSEMNVSTLELGDSALYLCASSSGQWNTEAFFGQGTRLTVV.

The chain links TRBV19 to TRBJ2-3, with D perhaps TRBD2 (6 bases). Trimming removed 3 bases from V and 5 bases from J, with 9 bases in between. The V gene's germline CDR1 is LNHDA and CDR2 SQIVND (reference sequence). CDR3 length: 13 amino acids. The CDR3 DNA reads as TGTGCCAGTAGTATTTGGGGGGAAGATACGCAGTATTTT. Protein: CASSIWGEDTQYF.

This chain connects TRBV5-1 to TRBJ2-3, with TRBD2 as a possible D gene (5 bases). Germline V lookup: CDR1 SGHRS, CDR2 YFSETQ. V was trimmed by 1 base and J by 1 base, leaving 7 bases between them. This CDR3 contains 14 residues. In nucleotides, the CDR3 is TGCGCCAGCAGCTTGTACGGGGGCACAGATACGCAGTATTTT. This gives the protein CASSLYGGTDTQYF.

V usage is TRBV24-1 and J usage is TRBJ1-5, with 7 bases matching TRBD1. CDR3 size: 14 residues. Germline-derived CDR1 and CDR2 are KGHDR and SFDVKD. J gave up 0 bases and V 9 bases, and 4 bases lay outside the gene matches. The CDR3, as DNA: TGTGCCACCGCAGGGGGGCCTAGCAATCAGCCCCAGCATTTT. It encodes CATAGGPSNQPQHF.

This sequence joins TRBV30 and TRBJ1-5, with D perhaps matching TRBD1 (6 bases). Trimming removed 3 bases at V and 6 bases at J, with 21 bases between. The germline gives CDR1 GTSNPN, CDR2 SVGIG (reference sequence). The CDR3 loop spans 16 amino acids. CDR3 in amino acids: CAWRRAGGAQGQPQHF. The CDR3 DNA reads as TGTGCCTGGAGGCGTGCCGGGGGGGCGCAAGGTCAGCCCCAGCATTTT.

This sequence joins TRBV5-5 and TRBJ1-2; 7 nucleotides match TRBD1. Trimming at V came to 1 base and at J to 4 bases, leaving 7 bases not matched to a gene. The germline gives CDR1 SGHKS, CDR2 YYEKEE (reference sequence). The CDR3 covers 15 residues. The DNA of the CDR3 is TGTGCCAGCAGCTTGTCTCCGACAGGGACCTATGGCTACACCTTC. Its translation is CASSLSPTGTYGYTF.

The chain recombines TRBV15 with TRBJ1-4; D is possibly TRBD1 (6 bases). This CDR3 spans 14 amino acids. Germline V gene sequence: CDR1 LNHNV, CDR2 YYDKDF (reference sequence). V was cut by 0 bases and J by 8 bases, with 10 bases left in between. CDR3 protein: CATSRDLGAEKLFF. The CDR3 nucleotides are TGTGCCACCAGCAGAGATTTGGGGGCCGAAAAACTGTTTTTT.

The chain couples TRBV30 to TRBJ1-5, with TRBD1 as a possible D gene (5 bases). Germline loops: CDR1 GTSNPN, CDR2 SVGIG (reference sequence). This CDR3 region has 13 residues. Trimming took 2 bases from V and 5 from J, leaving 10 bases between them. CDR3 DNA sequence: TGTGCCTGGAGTCCCGACAGAGATCAGCCCCAGCATTTT. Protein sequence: CAWSPDRDQPQHF.

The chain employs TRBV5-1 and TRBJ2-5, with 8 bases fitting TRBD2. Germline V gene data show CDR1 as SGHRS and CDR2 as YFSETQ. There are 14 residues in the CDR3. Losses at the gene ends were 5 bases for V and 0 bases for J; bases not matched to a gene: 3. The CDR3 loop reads CASRGGGYQETQYF. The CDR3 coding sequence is TGCGCCAGCAGGGGCGGGGGGTACCAAGAGACCCAGTACTTC.

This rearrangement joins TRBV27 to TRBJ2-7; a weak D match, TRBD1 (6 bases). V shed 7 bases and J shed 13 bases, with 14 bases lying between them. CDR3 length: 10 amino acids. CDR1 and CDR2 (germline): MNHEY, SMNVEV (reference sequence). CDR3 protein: CASTPGQGYV. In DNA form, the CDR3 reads TGTGCCAGCACCCCGGGACAAGGATACGTC.

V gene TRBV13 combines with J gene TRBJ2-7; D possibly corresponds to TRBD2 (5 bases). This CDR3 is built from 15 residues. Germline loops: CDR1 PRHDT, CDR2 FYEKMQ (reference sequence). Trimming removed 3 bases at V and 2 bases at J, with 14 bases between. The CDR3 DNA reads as TGTGCCAGCAGCTTGTACGTCCGGAGGACCTACGAGCAGTACTTC. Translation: CASSLYVRRTYEQYF.

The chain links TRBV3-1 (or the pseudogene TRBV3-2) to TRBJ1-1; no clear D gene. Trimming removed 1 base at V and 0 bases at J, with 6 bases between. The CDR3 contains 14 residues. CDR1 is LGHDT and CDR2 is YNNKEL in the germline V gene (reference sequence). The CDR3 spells CASSQGQMNTEAFF. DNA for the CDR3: TGTGCCAGCAGCCAAGGGCAGATGAACACTGAAGCTTTCTTT.